Listed below are T cell receptor beta chains from one sample, sequenced in a study of T cell responses to AZD1222 COVID-19 vaccine. Some clones are missing from TCRdb's copy, which holds only in-frame ones; the method was immunoSEQ multiplex PCR. The sample holds roughly 24,000 clones, approximately 88% seen once. This sample comprised peripheral blood, obtained 28 days after the second AZD1222 dose. The receptors originated from an adult who received the AZD1222 COVID-19 vaccine. CDR3s include the opening cysteine and the closing phenylalanine or tryptophan. The D gene is left open where the match is weak. The size of a clone is reported for some rows only, either as once, few or many, or as a class for expanded clones.

d_call clone_size j_call v_call cdr3_aa cdr3_nt
- few TRBJ2-7 TRBV7-2 CASSLRTPGYEQYF TGTGCCAGCAGCTTGCGGACTCCCGGGTACGAGCAGTACTTC
- - TRBJ2-3 TRBV3-1/TRBV3-2 CASSQDTFTDTQYF TGTGCCAGCAGCCAAGATACCTTCACAGATACGCAGTATTTT
TRBD1 - TRBJ1-6 TRBV18 CASSPRQGNSPLHF TGTGCCAGCTCACCGAGACAGGGGAATTCACCCCTCCACTTT
- - TRBJ1-6 TRBV6-5 CACQQGNDSPLHF TGTGCCTGCCAACAGGGTAATGATTCACCCCTCCACTTT
TRBD1 - TRBJ1-2 TRBV3-1/TRBV3-2 CASSPGGYGYTF TGTGCCAGCAGCCCAGGGGGCTATGGCTACACCTTC
TRBD1 - TRBJ2-5 TRBV6-6 CASRPGGGETQYF TGTGCCAGCAGACCAGGGGGTGGGGAGACCCAGTACTTC
TRBD1 once TRBJ1-6 TRBV6-5 CASSYRGFGSPLHF TGTGCCAGCAGCTACAGGGGATTCGGTTCACCCCTCCACTTT
- - TRBJ2-2 TRBV27 CASSFKRGNTGELFF TGTGCCAGCAGTTTTAAGAGGGGGAACACCGGGGAGCTGTTTTTT
- - TRBJ1-4 TRBV12-3/TRBV12-4 CASKYGIGEKLFF TGTGCCAGCAAGTATGGGATAGGGGAAAAACTGTTTTTT
- - TRBJ1-2 TRBV9 CASSVDPRVGYGYTF TGTGCCAGCAGCGTAGACCCCAGGGTGGGCTATGGCTACACCTTC
TRBD1 - TRBJ1-2 TRBV5-1 CASSSGQEVDGYTF TGCGCCAGCAGCTCCGGACAGGAGGTTGATGGCTACACCTTC
TRBD1 - TRBJ1-1 TRBV18 CASSTEGASYTEAFF TGTGCCAGCTCAACCGAGGGGGCAAGTTACACTGAAGCTTTCTTT
- - TRBJ2-3 TRBV4-2 CASSPTRADTQYF TGTGCCAGCAGCCCTACCCGGGCTGATACGCAGTATTTT
- - TRBJ2-2 TRBV9 CASSPGTLETGELFF TGTGCCAGCAGCCCAGGGACACTCGAAACCGGGGAGCTGTTTTTT
TRBD2 once TRBJ2-7 TRBV7-2 CASSLTSGGAPYEQYF TGTGCCAGCAGCTTAACTAGCGGGGGGGCCCCCTACGAGCAGTACTTC
- - TRBJ1-3 TRBV29-1 CSVSPGQATIYF TGCAGCGTTTCCCCAGGGCAGGCCACCATATATTTT
- - TRBJ2-3 TRBV24-1 CATSGPTGINTQYF TGTGCCACCAGTGGCCCCACAGGGATAAATACGCAGTATTTT
TRBD1 - TRBJ1-2 TRBV19 CASSIDGTGANYGYTF TGTGCCAGTAGTATAGACGGGACAGGGGCTAACTATGGCTACACCTTC
- few TRBJ1-2 TRBV5-6 CASSLGIGTNYGYTF TGTGCCAGCAGCTTGGGGATCGGCACGAACTATGGCTACACCTTC
- - TRBJ1-5 TRBV5-8 CASSFRLGGNQPQHF TGTGCCAGCAGCTTCCGACTTGGCGGCAATCAGCCCCAGCATTTT
- - TRBJ1-4 TRBV6-2/TRBV6-3 CASSHDLETVEKLFF TGTGCCAGCAGCCACGACCTGGAAACTGTTGAAAAACTGTTTTTT
TRBD1 - TRBJ2-5 TRBV5-1 CASSPLTGEYQETQYF TGCGCCAGCAGCCCCCTGACAGGGGAGTACCAAGAGACCCAGTACTTC
- - TRBJ1-2 TRBV5-1 CASSDDGSYGYTF TGCGCCAGCAGCGACGACGGATCCTATGGCTACACCTTC
- - TRBJ1-5 TRBV2 CASSTKGNQPQHF TGTGCCAGCAGTACCAAAGGTAATCAGCCCCAGCATTTT
- - TRBJ1-1 TRBV6-1 CASSEASGSNTEAFF TGTGCCAGCAGTGAAGCGTCCGGGTCGAACACTGAAGCTTTCTTT
- - TRBJ2-7 TRBV6-5 CASSRGPPPSYEQYF TGTGCCAGCAGTAGAGGGCCTCCCCCAAGCTACGAGCAGTACTTC
- - TRBJ2-3 TRBV10-3 CAISRDLKEGTDTQYF TGTGCCATCAGTCGGGACCTCAAGGAGGGTACAGATACGCAGTATTTT
TRBD2 - TRBJ2-1 TRBV19 CASSISATSGGLYYNEQFF TGTGCCAGTAGTATTTCCGCGACTAGCGGGGGGCTTTACTACAATGAGCAGTTCTTC
TRBD2 - TRBJ2-5 TRBV4-3 CASSQERGGQETQYF TGCGCCAGCAGCCAAGAGCGGGGGGGACAAGAGACCCAGTACTTC